These T cell receptor beta chains were read from a single sample in a study of technical replicates of blood from several donors. Profiled with immunoSEQ multiplex PCR; TCRdb holds only in-frame clones, not every one. The table shows more than 70,000 clones, with around 97% occurring only once. Sample: T cells isolated from PBMCs. These receptors were obtained from a human donor in good health. CDR3s include the opening cysteine and the closing phenylalanine or tryptophan. D genes are given only for firm matches. The size entry is marked missing in some rows and otherwise reads once, few, many or a size class.

v_call,cdr3_length,j_call,clone_size,d_call,cdr3_nt,cdr3_aa
TRBV5-4,15,TRBJ1-3,.,.,TGTGCCAGCAGCTTGGGGCAGGCCTATGGAAACACCATATATTTT,CASSLGQAYGNTIYF
TRBV29-1,13,TRBJ1-4,.,TRBD1,TGCAGCGTTGAAGGAACAGGGGAGGAAAAACTGTTTTTT,CSVEGTGEEKLFF
TRBV19,15,TRBJ1-5,.,.,TGTGCCAGTAGTATTCCGGGTTCCGGCAATCAGCCCCAGCATTTT,CASSIPGSGNQPQHF
TRBV25-1,12,TRBJ2-1,once,.,TGTGCCAGCAGTGAATTTGCGAATGAGCAGTTCTTC,CASSEFANEQFF
TRBV9,15,TRBJ1-1,.,TRBD1,TGTGCCAGCAGCGTAGCCGACAGGGGTTTCCCTGAAGCTTTCTTT,CASSVADRGFPEAFF
TRBV2,18,TRBJ2-3,.,.,TGTGCCAGCAGTGATTCCCGTTTGCAGGGCCCTAGCACAGATACGCAGTATTTT,CASSDSRLQGPSTDTQYF
TRBV12-5,15,TRBJ1-5,.,.,TGTGCTAGTGCTGTCGGGACAACTAGCAATCAGCCCCAGCATTTT,CASAVGTTSNQPQHF
TRBV25-1,13,TRBJ1-1,.,TRBD1,TGTGCCACCGTCCCGGGACAGGGAACTGAAGCTTTCTTT,CATVPGQGTEAFF
TRBV16,16,TRBJ2-7,.,TRBD2,TGTGCCAGCAGCCGACCGACTAGCGGGGACTCCTACGAGCAGTACTTC,CASSRPTSGDSYEQYF
TRBV15,15,TRBJ2-7,.,TRBD2,TGTGCCACCAGGCAACTAGCGGGGCGGTCCTACGAGCAGTACTTC,CATRQLAGRSYEQYF
TRBV30,11,TRBJ2-5,.,TRBD2,TGTGCCTGGACCGGGACTAAAACCCAGTACTTC,CAWTGTKTQYF
TRBV6-1,15,TRBJ1-5,.,TRBD1,TGTGCCAGCAACGAAGGGACAGGGGTCCGTCAGCCCCAGCATTTT,CASNEGTGVRQPQHF
TRBV7-9,14,TRBJ2-5,.,.,TGTGCCAGCAGTCCCACCGAGGTTCAAGAGACCCAGTACTTC,CASSPTEVQETQYF
TRBV18,19,TRBJ2-7,.,TRBD1,TGTGCCAGCTCACCGAGGGACAGGGGGCTTAGCGGGAGCGCTAACGAGCAGTACTTC,CASSPRDRGLSGSANEQYF
TRBV16,15,TRBJ2-3,.,.,TGTGCCAGCAGCCAGGGCTACCAGCCGAAAGATACGCAGTATTTT,CASSQGYQPKDTQYF
TRBV7-9,15,TRBJ1-5,.,TRBD1,TGTGCCAGCAGCTTAGAGGACAGGGTGGGACAGCCCCAGCATTTT,CASSLEDRVGQPQHF
TRBV19,15,TRBJ2-5,.,TRBD2,TGTGCCAGTCGGACTAGCGGGGGGTTCCAAGAGACCCAGTACTTC,CASRTSGGFQETQYF
TRBV29-1,11,TRBJ2-7,.,.,TGCAGCGTTGTCGGGGCGGGGGAGCAGTACTTC,CSVVGAGEQYF
TRBV18,17,TRBJ2-2,.,TRBD1,TGTGCCAGCTCACCACTAGGACAGGGGGCGGACACCGGGGAGCTGTTTTTT,CASSPLGQGADTGELFF
TRBV9,16,TRBJ1-2,.,TRBD1,TGTGCCAGCAGCGTAGACCCCGGGACAGGGCTATTTGGCTACACCTTC,CASSVDPGTGLFGYTF
TRBV29-1,13,TRBJ1-5,once,.,TGCAGCGTTGGGGAGGGAAGCAATCAGCCCCAGCATTTT,CSVGEGSNQPQHF
TRBV27,14,TRBJ2-7,.,TRBD2,TGTGCCAGCAGTTTACTAGCGGGCTTCTACGAGCAGTACTTC,CASSLLAGFYEQYF
TRBV6-9,15,TRBJ1-2,.,.,TGTGCCAGCAGTTATGGACTGGGGATTGGGTATGGCTACACCTTC,CASSYGLGIGYGYTF
TRBV6-1,14,TRBJ1-4,once,.,TGTGCCAGCAGTGAGGGGGCTCTGAGTGAAAAACTGTTTTTT,CASSEGALSEKLFF
TRBV6-5,15,TRBJ2-1,once,TRBD2,TGTGCCAGCAGTTACCGGACTAGCGGGGACTATGAGCAGTTCTTC,CASSYRTSGDYEQFF
TRBV13,14,TRBJ2-1,.,TRBD2,TGTGCCAGCCTACGAGAGGCGGGAGAAAATGAGCAGTTCTTC,CASLREAGENEQFF
TRBV28,16,TRBJ2-3,few,.,TGTGCCAGCAGTTTGAGACTCCAACACGGCTCAGATACGCAGTATTTT,CASSLRLQHGSDTQYF
TRBV4-1,14,TRBJ2-7,.,TRBD1,TGCGCCAGCAGCGACAGGGGGGTCGAACGCGAGCAGTACTTC,CASSDRGVEREQYF